What follows are 2 T cell receptor beta chains derived from one specimen sequenced in a study of T-cell memory formation after mild COVID-19. TCRdb reprocessed the 5' RACE reads with MiXCR, giving one entry per CDR3 protein. The sample contains under 300,000 distinct CDR3 sequences, around 16% of which appear only once. The source material was PBMCs or a T cell subset sorted from them (not recorded which). Source of these receptors: a man between 18 and 29 years old who had mild COVID-19 (a few samples of this study predate the infection). Cell type and time point are not known.

This clonotype was observed a handful of times. This chain connects TRBV5-1 to TRBJ2-2; the D is unclear. V lost 1 base, J lost 0 bases, and 4 bases lay in between. Germline V lookup: CDR1 SGHRS, CDR2 YFSETQ. CDR3 length equals 14 residues. CDR3 protein: CASSLSTNTGELFF. CDR3 sequence (DNA): TGCGCCAGCAGCTTGTCTACGAACACCGGGGAGCTGTTTTTT.

This clonotype was seen a handful of times. The DNA of the CDR3 is TGTGCCAGCAGCAGCGGACACTCGGAGGGAGCTTTCTTT. Protein sequence: CASSSGHSEGAFF. The chain uses TRBV6-5 and TRBJ1-1, with a weak D call TRBD1 (5 bases). Deletions cut 6 bases from V and 10 bases from J, with 18 bases between. The CDR3 spans 13 residues. Looked up from germline, CDR1 is MNHEY and CDR2 is SVGAGI.